This T cell receptor (beta chain) was documented in a study of cytomegalovirus exposure and HLA in healthy donors. Study outcomes and limitations: The productive fraction for most TCR beta V segments was about 87% or about 30% in an earlier analysis.

In the PCR, 60 Vbeta and 13 Jbeta primers were used. Assay: immunoSEQ multiplex PCR; the TCRdb copy retains only in-frame clones and omits some. The sample includes over 100,000 clones, less than 80% seen only once; the top ten take roughly 4%. A remark on this clone: The antigen is undetermined.

The CDR3 sequence is 14 residues long. Germline trimming cut 5 bases from V and 3 bases from J; bases unmatched to any gene: 5. Looked up from germline, CDR1 is LNHDA and CDR2 is SQIVND (reference sequence). The rearrangement uses TRBV19 and TRBJ2-7, with 9 bases that match TRBD1. Specimen: PBMCs. The source is a man between 45 and 60 years old in good health and CMV-seropositive. The CDR3 bases are TGTGCCAGTAGTGTGGACAGGGGAGGCTACGAGCAGTACTTC. This gives the protein CASSVDRGGYEQYF.